Following are 25 T cell receptor beta chains from one sample sequenced in a study of beta chain features in type 1 diabetes. Expressed TCRB transcripts were sequenced because the entire RNA isolate underwent reverse transcription. Measured with immunoSEQ multiplex PCR; TCRdb has only the in-frame clones, and not every one. The data contain under 300,000 clones, around a quarter of them seen just once; the ten biggest clones take up 3.5% to 4%. The sample was central memory CD4+ T cells from blood. The receptors originated from a man between 25 and 39 years old in good health.

The chain couples TRBV2 to TRBJ1-2, with D tentatively TRBD1 (5 bases). Germline V CDR1 and CDR2: SNHLY, FYNNEI. This CDR3 contains 12 residues. The V gene lost 7 bases and the J gene lost 2 bases, with 8 bases spanning the gap. Written as DNA, the CDR3 is TGTGCCAGCAAAGACAGCAACTATGGCTACACCTTC. Protein: CASKDSNYGYTF.

This chain joins TRBV20-1 and TRBJ2-1; D might be TRBD2 (5 bases). Germline CDR1 is DFQATT and CDR2 is SNEGSKA (reference sequence). V gave up 6 bases and J gave up 8 bases, with 11 bases separating them. The CDR3 has 11 residues. Here the CDR3 reads CSAKLDYEQFF. DNA for the CDR3: TGCAGTGCCAAACTAGATTATGAGCAGTTCTTC.

This clone occurred many times. V usage is TRBV30 and J usage is TRBJ2-5; D unclear. Trimming stripped 0 bases from V and 5 bases from J, with 10 bases between. CDR3 size: 13 residues. The germline V gene encodes CDR1 GTSNPN and CDR2 SVGIG (reference sequence). CDR3 protein: CAWSVRPAETQYF. CDR3 coding DNA: TGTGCCTGGAGTGTACGCCCGGCGGAGACCCAGTACTTC. Full variable domain (missing parts from reference TRBV30 and TRBJ2-5): SQTIHQWPATLVQPVGSPLSLECTVEGTSNPNLYWYRQAAGRGLQLLFYSVGIGQISSEVPQNLSASRPQDRQFILSSKKLLLSDSGFYLCAWSVRPAETQYFGPGTRLLVL.

The table lists this clone with a count of one. Within the sample, other DNA sequences also encode this same CDR3. The chain links TRBV5-1 to TRBJ2-3; D is possibly TRBD2 (6 bases). V gave up 3 bases and J gave up 2 bases, with 10 bases separating them. The CDR3 totals 14 residues. In germline, CDR1 is SGHRS, CDR2 YFSETQ. CDR3 region: CASSSGLATDTQYF. CDR3 DNA: TGCGCCAGCAGCTCGGGACTGGCCACAGATACGCAGTATTTT.

This clone was observed a handful of times. This rearrangement joins TRBV4-2 to TRBJ1-2, with 7 bases fitting TRBD1. Per the germline V gene, CDR1 is LGHNA and CDR2 is YNFKEQ. This CDR3 is built from 13 residues. The V gene end was trimmed by 3 bases and the J gene end by 3 bases; junction bases not matched to a gene: 1. CDR3 residues: CASSQGQHYGYTF. The CDR3 nucleotides are TGTGCCAGCAGCCAGGGACAGCACTATGGCTACACCTTC.

This rearrangement joins TRBV5-1 to TRBJ1-1; TRBD1 might be the D (6 bases). Trimming stripped 3 bases from V and 3 bases from J, with 15 bases between. The CDR3 sequence is 15 residues long. Germline assignment: CDR1 SGHRS and CDR2 YFSETQ. The DNA for the CDR3 is TGCGCCAGCAGCTCCGACCAGGGGCAGGACACTGAAGCTTTCTTT. This encodes CASSSDQGQDTEAFF.

The genes are TRBV11-3 and TRBJ2-3; unclear D gene. The CDR3 loop spans 13 amino acids. In germline, CDR1 is SGHNT, CDR2 YENEEA. V lost 5 bases and J lost 5, with 11 bases in between. The CDR3 sequence: CASSLGPEDTQYF. CDR3 bases: TGTGCCAGCAGCCTTGGACCCGAAGATACGCAGTATTTT.

The sample holds a few counts of this clone. Other DNA sequences within the sample encode an identical CDR3. The rearrangement links TRBV7-9 to TRBJ2-5, with D possibly being TRBD2 (6 bases). The CDR3 runs to 15 residues. Trimming pared 0 bases from V and 2 bases from J, leaving 10 bases between. Germline lookup yields CDR1 SEHNR and CDR2 FQNEAQ (reference sequence). As DNA, the CDR3 is TGTGCCAGCAGCTTAGCGAGCGGGCTACAAGAGACCCAGTACTTC. Amino acid sequence: CASSLASGLQETQYF.

The chain carries TRBV29-1 and TRBJ2-2, with D tentatively TRBD1 (5 bases). The germline V gene encodes CDR1 SQVTM and CDR2 ANQGSEA. The ends were cut back, 4 bases at V and 5 bases at J, with 17 bases in the middle. CDR3 length: 15 amino acids. The CDR3 region has the DNA TGCAGCGTTGCCCCCCTGGGGCTGGGAACCGGGGAGCTGTTTTTT. Its translation: CSVAPLGLGTGELFF.

J is TRBJ1-5 and V is TRBV20-1; D unclear. Looked up from germline, CDR1 is DFQATT and CDR2 is SNEGSKA (reference sequence). The CDR3 is made up of 10 amino acids. Trimming cost V 5 bases and J 4 bases, with 3 bases left between them. This CDR3 reads CSAENQPQHF. The CDR3 DNA follows: TGCAGTGCTGAAAATCAGCCCCAGCATTTT.

This clone was counted between two and nine times. The chain employs TRBV15 and TRBJ2-5; tentative D call: TRBD1 (5 bases). CDR1 and CDR2 from the germline V gene are LNHNV and YYDKDF (reference sequence). Trimming stripped 0 bases from V and 5 bases from J, with 13 bases between. The CDR3 totals 15 residues. CDR3 loop: CATSRERIGVETQYF. CDR3 bases: TGTGCCACCAGCAGAGAAAGGATAGGGGTGGAGACCCAGTACTTC.

This sequence joins TRBV11-2 and TRBJ2-7; D gene ambiguous. Germline V gene data show CDR1 as SGHAT and CDR2 as FQNNGV. Trimming left V 1 base short and J 1 base short, with 8 bases between. The CDR3 is 14 residues long. CDR3 residues: CASSLGVQSYEQYF. The CDR3 DNA is TGTGCCAGCAGCTTAGGGGTGCAATCCTACGAGCAGTACTTC.

The rearrangement joins TRBV5-8 to TRBJ2-5; 11 bases are a match to TRBD2. Germline lookup yields CDR1 SGHTS and CDR2 YDEGEE. CDR3 length: 15 amino acids. V gave up 1 base and J gave up 5 bases; unmatched junction bases: 4. CDR3 DNA: TGTGCCAGCAGCTTGATACTAGCGGGGGTGGAGACCCAGTACTTC. Translated, it gives CASSLILAGVETQYF.

The genes are TRBV7-2 and TRBJ2-5, with D hard to call. Germline CDR1 reads SGHTA; CDR2 reads FQGNSA. The CDR3 extends over 12 amino acids. V lost 5 bases and J lost 5, with 9 bases in between. The CDR3 nucleotides read TGTGCCAGCAGCCCCCAGCTGGAGACCCAGTACTTC. This translates into CASSPQLETQYF. Filled out from reference TRBV7-2 and TRBJ2-5, the complete variable domain reads GAGVSQSPSNKVTEKGKDVELRCDPISGHTALYWYRQSLGQGLEFLIYFQGNSAPDKSGLPSDRFSAERTGGSVSTLTIQRTQQEDSAVYLCASSPQLETQYFGPGTRLLVL.

CDR3 in DNA: TGTGCCAGCAGCCCATTGACAGGGGGGGGCGATGAGCAGTTCTTC. Protein: CASSPLTGGGDEQFF. This chain uses TRBV7-2 with TRBJ2-1, with 9 bases that match TRBD1. J gave up 8 bases and V 5 bases, and 10 bases lay outside the gene matches. Germline CDR1 is SGHTA and CDR2 is FQGNSA. There are 15 residues in the CDR3.

Turning to this clone: Germline and junction disagree at one end, which may indicate a read error. The chain employs TRBV6-6 and TRBJ1-6, with D possibly being TRBD1 (6 bases). CDR3 length: 14 amino acids. Germline V gene sequence: CDR1 MNHNY, CDR2 SVGAGI (reference sequence). As DNA, the CDR3 is TGTGCCAGCAGTCTCGGGACACCTGATTCCCCCCTCCACTTT. It is translated as CASSLGTPDSPLHF.

The chain links TRBV25-1 to TRBJ2-3, with 7 bases matching TRBD1. Germline CDR1 reads MGHDK; CDR2 reads SYGVNS. The CDR3 has 15 amino acids. V lost 8 bases to trimming and J lost 0 bases; unmatched junction nucleotides: 8. For the CDR3, the DNA is TGTGCCAGCGGCCGGACAGGACCTAGCACAGATACGCAGTATTTT. Residues: CASGRTGPSTDTQYF.

The chain carries TRBV6-1 and TRBJ2-4; perhaps TRBD1 as D (7 bases). This CDR3 contains 13 residues. From germline, CDR1 is MNHNS and CDR2 SASEGT. V dropped 4 bases and J dropped 7 bases, with 11 bases sitting between them. DNA of the CDR3: TGTGCCAGCAGTGTGGCAGGGGGGAACATTCAGTACTTC. This encodes CASSVAGGNIQYF.

The genes are TRBV6-5 and TRBJ2-7, with D perhaps TRBD2 (6 bases). Germline V gives CDR1 MNHEY, CDR2 SVGAGI. The CDR3 contains 11 residues. Between the trimmed V and J ends, which lost 6 bases and 5 bases, there was a span of 8 bases. This CDR3 is CASRGRNEQYF. The CDR3 nucleotides are TGTGCCAGCAGGGGGAGGAACGAGCAGTACTTC.

The V and J genes are TRBV4-1 and TRBJ2-1; TRBD2 matches 14 bases. The CDR3 sequence is 17 residues long. CDR1 is MGHRA and CDR2 is YSYEKL in the germline V gene. V gave up 0 bases and J gave up 5 bases; unmatched junction bases: 3. The CDR3 region is CASSQEEGLAGDNEQFF. In nucleotides, the CDR3 is TGCGCCAGCAGCCAAGAAGAGGGACTAGCGGGAGACAATGAGCAGTTCTTC.

The chain uses TRBV5-6 and TRBJ1-1, with 9 bases that match TRBD1. J gave up 0 bases and V 4 bases, and 4 bases lay outside the gene matches. The germline CDR1 and CDR2 sequences are SGHDT and YYEEEE. The length of the CDR3 is 15 residues. CDR3 sequence (DNA): TGTGCCAGCAGCCCCGGACAGGGGTTGAACACTGAAGCTTTCTTT. Its protein product is CASSPGQGLNTEAFF. Drawing the rest from reference TRBV5-6 and TRBJ1-1, the complete variable domain is DAGVTQSPTHLIKTRGQQVTLRCSPKSGHDTVSWYQQALGQGPQFIFQYYEEEERQRGNFPDRFSGHQFPNYSSELNVNALLLGDSALYLCASSPGQGLNTEAFFGQGTRLTVV.

This clone came up a few times. This chain connects TRBV20-1 to TRBJ1-2; D remains unclear. CDR3 length: 11 residues. V lost 5 bases and J lost 6, with 10 bases in between. Looked up from germline, CDR1 is DFQATT and CDR2 is SNEGSKA (reference sequence). DNA of the CDR3: TGCAGTGCTGCCGTTGGTGATGGCTACACCTTC. Translating gives CSAAVGDGYTF.

This clone has a handful of counts. The chain recombines TRBV7-2 with TRBJ2-1; 7 positions agree with TRBD1. The J segment lost 9 bases and the V segment lost 1 base, leaving 3 bases of the junction unmatched. Germline assignment: CDR1 SGHTA and CDR2 FQGNSA. The CDR3 length is 13 residues. The CDR3 DNA reads TGTGCCAGCAGCTTAGAGGGGGCTAGTGAGCAGTTCTTC. Translation: CASSLEGASEQFF. Full variable domain (remainder filled in from reference TRBV7-2 and TRBJ2-1): GAGVSQSPSNKVTEKGKDVELRCDPISGHTALYWYRQSLGQGLEFLIYFQGNSAPDKSGLPSDRFSAERTGGSVSTLTIQRTQQEDSAVYLCASSLEGASEQFFGPGTRLTVL.

The chain links TRBV7-2 to TRBJ2-5; TRBD2 is a possible D gene (6 bases). The CDR3 is 15 amino acids. CDR1 and CDR2 (germline): SGHTA, FQGNSA. Trimming removed 4 bases at V and 3 bases at J, with 15 bases between. Written as DNA, the CDR3 is TGTGCCAGCAGCTCGACCGGGACTTTAAAAGAGACCCAGTACTTC. It codes for CASSSTGTLKETQYF.

This clone was detected only once. The rearrangement links TRBV18 to TRBJ2-5; D uncertain. The DNA end lines up better with TRBJ2-7; the J call may be wrong. Germline V gene data show CDR1 as KGHSH and CDR2 as LQKENI. The CDR3 spans 13 residues. The CDR3 DNA is TGTGCCAGCTCACCACCAGTGGGATACGAGCAGTACTTC. It codes for CASSPPVGYEQYF.